These 15 T cell receptor beta chains share one sample of origin, sequenced in a study of beta chain features in type 1 diabetes. Study results and limitations: There was a moderate but significant shortening of TCRB CDR3s in all four CD4+ subsets of Type 1 diabetes patients.

The sequenced template was cDNA made from the entire isolated RNA. Only in-frame clones appear in the TCRdb table, and some are missing; sequencing was by immunoSEQ multiplex PCR. This table has 500,000 to 850,000 clones, over 12% appearing once. Antigen specificity for these receptors is unknown. The sequenced sample was naive CD4+ T cells from blood. These receptors were taken from a man aged 18 to 29 with type 1 diabetes.

This clone was counted between two and nine times. The chain uses TRBV4-2 and TRBJ2-6; TRBD2 is a possible D gene (6 bases). Germline V gene sequence: CDR1 LGHNA, CDR2 YNFKEQ. The CDR3 consists of 17 residues. V dropped 2 bases and J dropped 5 bases, with 16 bases sitting between them. The CDR3 sequence: CASSQSHSSARANVLTF. CDR3 DNA sequence: TGTGCCAGCAGCCAATCCCATTCTAGCGCCAGGGCCAACGTCCTGACTTTC.

The gene calls are TRBV6-6 and TRBJ2-1; 7 positions agree with TRBD2. The J segment lost 6 bases and the V segment lost 10 bases, leaving 12 bases of the junction unmatched. This CDR3 has 14 amino acids. CDR1 is MNHNY and CDR2 is SVGAGI in the germline V gene (reference sequence). The CDR3 coding sequence is TGTGCCACAGCAGATCCCGGGGGGATCAATGAGCAGTTCTTC. Translated: CATADPGGINEQFF.

This clone occurred a few times. V and J are TRBV2 and TRBJ2-7, with TRBD2 matching 11 bases. CDR3 length: 15 residues. J lost 5 bases, V lost 2 bases, and 5 bases had no gene match. Per germline, CDR1 SNHLY and CDR2 FYNNEI. The CDR3 DNA sequence: TGTGCCAGCAGTGAACGTCTAGCGGGAGGCCACGAGCAGTACTTC. This sequence encodes CASSERLAGGHEQYF.

This clone occurred a few times. This rearrangement joins TRBV29-1 to TRBJ1-5; 10 bases match TRBD1. The CDR3 is made up of 13 amino acids. V was pared by 7 bases and J by 5 bases, with 5 bases of the junction left unmatched. The germline gives CDR1 SQVTM, CDR2 ANQGSEA. This CDR3 is CSAATGGDQPQHF. The CDR3 DNA follows: TGCAGCGCCGCGACAGGGGGCGATCAGCCCCAGCATTTT.

This clone was seen only a few times. V gene TRBV6-5 combines with J gene TRBJ2-7; 7 nucleotides match TRBD2. From germline, CDR1 is MNHEY and CDR2 SVGAGI. This CDR3 spans 12 amino acids. With V trimmed by 4 bases and J by 6 bases, 3 bases remained unmatched. The CDR3 region has the DNA TGTGCCAGCAGTTTGACGGGAGGCGAGCAGTACTTC. Amino acid sequence: CASSLTGGEQYF.

This clone was detected a few times. CDR3 sequence reads: CASSFRSRGVNTEAFF. The CDR3 DNA reads as TGTGCCAGCAGCTTTAGGTCCAGGGGGGTGAACACTGAAGCTTTCTTT. The chain has TRBV13 and TRBJ1-1; TRBD1 agrees at 7 bases. Germline values: CDR1 PRHDT, CDR2 FYEKMQ (reference sequence). V dropped 3 bases and J dropped 0; count of bases not matched to a gene: 7. CDR3 length equals 16 residues.

The chain recombines TRBV5-6 with TRBJ1-6; D is unclear. The CDR3 covers 13 residues. Germline CDR1 reads SGHDT; CDR2 reads YYEEEE. V was trimmed by 1 base and J by 6 bases, leaving 5 bases between them. The CDR3, as DNA: TGTGCCAGCAGCTTGCGGGTTAATTCACCCCTCCACTTT. Residues: CASSLRVNSPLHF.

This clone has only a few counts. This rearrangement joins TRBV18 to TRBJ1-2; D not resolved. The germline gives CDR1 KGHSH, CDR2 LQKENI. The CDR3 is 14 amino acids. Trimming pared 4 bases from V and 3 bases from J, leaving 12 bases between. The CDR3 coding sequence is TGTGCCAGCTCACTCCTAAAGACGGACTATGGCTACACCTTC. It translates to CASSLLKTDYGYTF.

This chain links TRBV30 with TRBJ1-3, with a weak D call TRBD1 (6 bases). Germline CDR1 is GTSNPN and CDR2 is SVGIG (reference sequence). The CDR3 is 13 amino acids. Trimming stripped 2 bases from V and 4 bases from J, with 9 bases between. The CDR3 bases are TGTGCCTGGAGTCCCGACAGGGGAAACACCATATATTTT. Amino acid sequence: CAWSPDRGNTIYF.

This clone was detected only a few times. The rearrangement joins TRBV30 to TRBJ1-2; 9 positions match TRBD1. Germline-derived CDR1 and CDR2 are GTSNPN and SVGIG (reference sequence). V lost 2 bases and J lost 8; bases outside the gene matches: 6. CDR3 length: 13 residues. Written as DNA, the CDR3 is TGTGCCTGGAGTCCACAGGGGGCGGAGGGCTACACCTTC. Translated, it gives CAWSPQGAEGYTF.

This sequence joins TRBV7-9 and TRBJ2-3, with TRBD2 identical over 12 bases. Per germline, CDR1 SEHNR and CDR2 FQNEAQ (reference sequence). V gave up 5 bases and J gave up 6 bases; unmatched junction bases: 18. CDR3 size: 19 residues. The CDR3 region has the DNA TGTGCCAGCAGCAACGGACAGGGAACTAGCGGGGGGCCGGGCGATACGCAGTATTTT. It encodes CASSNGQGTSGGPGDTQYF.

This clone has just a few counts. CDR3 nucleotide sequence: TGTGCCTGGAGTAGAGCGGATTTGACAGATACGCAGTATTTT. Protein sequence: CAWSRADLTDTQYF. This chain links TRBV30 with TRBJ2-3; possibly TRBD2 for D (5 bases). CDR1 is GTSNPN, CDR2 SVGIG, per germline (reference sequence). The CDR3 consists of 14 residues. Between the trimmed V and J ends, which lost 2 bases and 3 bases, there was a span of 12 bases.

The chain couples TRBV19 to TRBJ2-1; 7 positions match TRBD2. V gave up 5 bases and J gave up 2 bases; unmatched junction bases: 12. The germline CDR1 and CDR2 sequences are LNHDA and SQIVND (reference sequence). This CDR3 has 17 amino acids. The DNA for the CDR3 is TGTGCCAGTAGTCCCCATCCATGGCGGGGGACCTACAATGAGCAGTTCTTC. It specifies CASSPHPWRGTYNEQFF. The full variable domain, completed using reference TRBV19 and TRBJ2-1, is DGGITQSPKYLFRKEGQNVTLSCEQNLNHDAMYWYRQDPGQGLRLIYYSQIVNDFQKGDIAEGYSVSREKKESFPLTVTSAQKNPTAFYLCASSPHPWRGTYNEQFFGPGTRLTVL.

This clone turned up a few times. The chain carries TRBV7-2 and TRBJ1-2, with D unclear. The V end lost 5 bases, the J end lost 2 bases, and 9 bases lay between the germline ends. CDR3 size: 13 residues. CDR1 SGHTA and CDR2 FQGNSA come from the germline V gene. CDR3 protein: CASSPALNYGYTF. Written as DNA, the CDR3 is TGTGCCAGCAGCCCTGCGTTAAACTATGGCTACACCTTC.

The CDR3 DNA is TGTGCCAGCAGCCGTGGCGTGTGGGGAAACACCGGGGAGCTGTTTTTT. It encodes CASSRGVWGNTGELFF. V is TRBV28 and J is TRBJ2-2; D not resolved. CDR1 and CDR2 from the germline V gene are MDHEN and SYDVKM. The CDR3 runs to 16 residues. V lost 6 bases and J 2 bases, leaving 16 bases between the germline ends.